This TCR beta chain was retrieved from a study of OX40 agonist ivuxolimab in advanced cancers. Turning to this clone: Its cognate antigen is unknown. One end of the junction fails to match germline, which may point to a read error.

General observations from the study: CD8+ T cells (on average) carried more expanded clones than CD4+ T cells.

The table came from immunoSEQ multiplex PCR; TCRdb's copy has only in-frame clones and leaves some out. The table lists under 70,000 clones, roughly 85% of them singletons, with over 1% in the top ten. This CDR3 has 16 residues. Germline loops: CDR1 SSHAT, CDR2 FNYEAQ (reference sequence). The origin of this receptor is an adult with an advanced solid tumor such as melanoma, head and neck, liver or kidney cancer. The sequencing used CD4+ or CD8+ T cells sorted from blood, collected in a trial of the OX40 agonist ivuxolimab. The gene calls are TRBV7-7 and TRBJ2-5; 12 bases fit TRBD2. The CDR3: CASSDGLAGTQETQYF. The CDR3 DNA reads TGTGCTAGCAGCGATGGACTAGCGGGGACCCAAGAGACCCAGTACTTC.